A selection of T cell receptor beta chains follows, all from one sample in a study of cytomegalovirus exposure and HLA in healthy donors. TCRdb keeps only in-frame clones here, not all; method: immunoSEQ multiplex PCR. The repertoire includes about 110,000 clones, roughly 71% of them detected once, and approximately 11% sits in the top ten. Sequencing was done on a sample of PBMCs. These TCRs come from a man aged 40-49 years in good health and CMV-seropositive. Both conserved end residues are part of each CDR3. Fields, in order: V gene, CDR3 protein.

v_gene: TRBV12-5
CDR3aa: CASGLVVSLGQGAKTQYF

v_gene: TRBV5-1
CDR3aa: CASSSRLGGTYNEQFF

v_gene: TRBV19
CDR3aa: CASSISEDTQYF

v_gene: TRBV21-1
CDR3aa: CASSKPPRQQCTEAFF

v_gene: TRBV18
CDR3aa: CASSGTGDQPQHF

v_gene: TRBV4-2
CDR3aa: CASSPEYSYNEQFF

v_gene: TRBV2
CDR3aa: CASSESVSEAFF

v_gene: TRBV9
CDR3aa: CASSPLAGPIIYEQYF

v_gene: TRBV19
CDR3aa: CASSWTGLSNQPQHF

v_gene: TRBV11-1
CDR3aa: CASSLGQGDFYEQYF

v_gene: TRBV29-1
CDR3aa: CSVETGLTGNYGYTF

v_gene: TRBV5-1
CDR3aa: CASSLGAVSYNEQFF

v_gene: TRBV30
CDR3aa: CAWSRGTGELFF

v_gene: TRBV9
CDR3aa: CASSVVAGGLGELFF

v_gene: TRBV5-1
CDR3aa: CASSLGLAGDNEQFF